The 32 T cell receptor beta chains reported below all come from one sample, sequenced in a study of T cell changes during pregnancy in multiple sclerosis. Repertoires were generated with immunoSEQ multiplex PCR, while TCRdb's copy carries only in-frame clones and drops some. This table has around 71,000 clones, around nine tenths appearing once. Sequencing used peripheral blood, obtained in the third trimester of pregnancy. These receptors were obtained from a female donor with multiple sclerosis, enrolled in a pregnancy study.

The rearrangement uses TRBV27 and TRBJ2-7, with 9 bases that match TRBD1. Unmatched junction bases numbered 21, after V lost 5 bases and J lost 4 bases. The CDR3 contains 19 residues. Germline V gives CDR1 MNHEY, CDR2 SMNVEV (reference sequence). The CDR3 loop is CASSPYLGQGGGRLYEQYF. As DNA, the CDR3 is TGTGCCAGCAGTCCATACCTGGGACAGGGCGGAGGGAGGTTATACGAGCAGTACTTC.

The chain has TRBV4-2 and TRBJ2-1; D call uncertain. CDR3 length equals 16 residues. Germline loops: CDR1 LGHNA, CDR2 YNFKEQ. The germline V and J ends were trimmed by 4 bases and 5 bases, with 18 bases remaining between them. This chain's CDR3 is CASSRLRYYPNNEQFF. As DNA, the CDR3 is TGTGCCAGCAGCCGCTTAAGATACTACCCGAACAATGAGCAGTTCTTC.

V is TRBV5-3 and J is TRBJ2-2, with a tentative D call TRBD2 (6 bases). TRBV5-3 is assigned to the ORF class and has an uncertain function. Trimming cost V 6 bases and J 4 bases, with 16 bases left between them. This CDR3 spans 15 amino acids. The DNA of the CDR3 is TGTGCCAGAACCGGTAGGGCGGGACCCACCGGGGAGCTGTTTTTT. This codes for CARTGRAGPTGELFF.

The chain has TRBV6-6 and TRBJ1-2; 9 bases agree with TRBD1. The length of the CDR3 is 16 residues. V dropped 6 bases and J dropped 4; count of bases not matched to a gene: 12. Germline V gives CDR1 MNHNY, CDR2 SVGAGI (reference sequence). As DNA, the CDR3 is TGTGCCAGCAGACCAAATAACAGGGGGCGCATCTATGGCTACACCTTC. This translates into CASRPNNRGRIYGYTF.

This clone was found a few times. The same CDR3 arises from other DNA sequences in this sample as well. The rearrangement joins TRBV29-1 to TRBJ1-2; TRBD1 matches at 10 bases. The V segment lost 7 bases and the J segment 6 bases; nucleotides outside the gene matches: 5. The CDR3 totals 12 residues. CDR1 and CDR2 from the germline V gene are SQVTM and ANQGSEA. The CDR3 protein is CSATGTGDGYTF. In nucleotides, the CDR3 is TGCAGCGCAACCGGGACAGGGGATGGCTACACCTTC.

The CDR3 DNA sequence: TGTGCCAGCAGTTACTCGCAGGGAACAGATACGCAGTATTTT. Its translation: CASSYSQGTDTQYF. The gene calls are TRBV6-5 and TRBJ2-3; D is perhaps TRBD1 (5 bases). The length of the CDR3 is 14 residues. The V gene's germline CDR1 is MNHEY and CDR2 SVGAGI. Trimming took off 0 bases at V and 3 bases at J, with 7 bases between the two ends.

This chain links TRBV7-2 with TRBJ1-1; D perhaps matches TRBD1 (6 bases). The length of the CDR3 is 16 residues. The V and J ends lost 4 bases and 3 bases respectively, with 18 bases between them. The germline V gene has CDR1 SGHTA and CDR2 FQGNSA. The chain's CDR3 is CASSSTRTVSDTEAFF. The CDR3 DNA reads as TGTGCCAGCAGCTCAACCCGGACAGTTTCGGACACTGAAGCTTTCTTT.

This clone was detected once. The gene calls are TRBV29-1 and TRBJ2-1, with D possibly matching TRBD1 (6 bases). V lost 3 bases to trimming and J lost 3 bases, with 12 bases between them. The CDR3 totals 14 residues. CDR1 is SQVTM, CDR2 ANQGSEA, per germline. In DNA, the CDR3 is TGCAGCGTTGATAGGACGACAGGCTACAATGAGCAGTTCTTC. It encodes CSVDRTTGYNEQFF.

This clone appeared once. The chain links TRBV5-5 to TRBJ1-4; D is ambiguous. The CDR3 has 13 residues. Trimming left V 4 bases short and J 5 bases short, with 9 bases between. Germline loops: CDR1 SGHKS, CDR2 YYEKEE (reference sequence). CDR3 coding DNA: TGTGCCAGCAGCCCGAGGTCAAATGAAAAACTGTTTTTT. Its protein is CASSPRSNEKLFF.

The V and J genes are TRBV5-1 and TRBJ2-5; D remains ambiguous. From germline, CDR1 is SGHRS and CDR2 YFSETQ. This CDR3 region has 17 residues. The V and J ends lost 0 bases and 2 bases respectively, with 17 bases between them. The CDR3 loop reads CASSLGQAATTQETQYF. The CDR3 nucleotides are TGCGCCAGCAGCTTGGGCCAGGCCGCAACCACACAAGAGACCCAGTACTTC.

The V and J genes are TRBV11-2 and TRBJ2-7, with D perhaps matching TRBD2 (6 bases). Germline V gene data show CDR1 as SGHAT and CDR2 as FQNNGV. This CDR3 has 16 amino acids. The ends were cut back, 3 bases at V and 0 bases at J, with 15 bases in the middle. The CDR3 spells CASSFKGGKISYEQYF. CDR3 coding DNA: TGTGCCAGCAGCTTTAAAGGCGGGAAAATCTCCTACGAGCAGTACTTC.

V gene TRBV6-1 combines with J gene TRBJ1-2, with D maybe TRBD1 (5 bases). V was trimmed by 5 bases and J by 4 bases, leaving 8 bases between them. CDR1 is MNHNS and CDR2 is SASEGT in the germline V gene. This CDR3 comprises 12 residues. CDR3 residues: CASSQGLYGYTF. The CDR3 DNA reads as TGTGCCAGCAGTCAGGGACTCTATGGCTACACCTTC.

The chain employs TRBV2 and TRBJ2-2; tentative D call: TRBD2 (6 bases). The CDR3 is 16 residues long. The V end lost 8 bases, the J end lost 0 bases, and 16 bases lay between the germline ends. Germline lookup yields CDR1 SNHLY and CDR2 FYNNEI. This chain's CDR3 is CASFTGLATNTGELFF. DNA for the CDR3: TGTGCCAGCTTTACCGGGCTAGCGACGAACACCGGGGAGCTGTTTTTT.

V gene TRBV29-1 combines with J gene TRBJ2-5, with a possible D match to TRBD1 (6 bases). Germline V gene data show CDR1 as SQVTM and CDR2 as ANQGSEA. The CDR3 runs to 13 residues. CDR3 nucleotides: TGCAGTTTACTACCGGGACAAGGAGAGACCCAGTACTTC. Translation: CSLLPGQGETQYF. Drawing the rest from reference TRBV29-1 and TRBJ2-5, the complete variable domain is SAVISQKPSRDICQRGTSLTIQCQVDSQVTMMFWYRQQPGQSLTLIATANQGSEATYESGFVIDKFPISRPNLTFSTLTVSNMSPEDSSIYLCSLLPGQGETQYFGPGTRLLVL.

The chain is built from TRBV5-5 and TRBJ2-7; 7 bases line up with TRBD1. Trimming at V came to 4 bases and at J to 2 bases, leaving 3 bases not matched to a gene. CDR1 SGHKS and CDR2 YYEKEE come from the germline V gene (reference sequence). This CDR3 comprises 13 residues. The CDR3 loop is CASSPGQTYEQYF. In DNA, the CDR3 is TGTGCCAGCAGCCCGGGACAGACCTACGAGCAGTACTTC.

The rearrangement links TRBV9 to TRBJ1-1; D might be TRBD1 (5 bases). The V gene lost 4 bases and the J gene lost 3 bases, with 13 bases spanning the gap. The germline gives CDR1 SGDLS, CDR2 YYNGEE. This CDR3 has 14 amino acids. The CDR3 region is CASSPREVYTEAFF. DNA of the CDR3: TGTGCCAGCAGCCCCAGGGAGGTGTACACTGAAGCTTTCTTT.

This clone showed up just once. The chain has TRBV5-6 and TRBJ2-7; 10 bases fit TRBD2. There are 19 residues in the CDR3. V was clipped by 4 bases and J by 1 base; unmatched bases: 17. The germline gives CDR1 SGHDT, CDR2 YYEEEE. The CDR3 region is CASSPLQTPGLAYSYEQYF. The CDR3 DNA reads TGTGCCAGCAGCCCACTTCAGACTCCGGGACTAGCGTATTCCTACGAGCAGTACTTC.

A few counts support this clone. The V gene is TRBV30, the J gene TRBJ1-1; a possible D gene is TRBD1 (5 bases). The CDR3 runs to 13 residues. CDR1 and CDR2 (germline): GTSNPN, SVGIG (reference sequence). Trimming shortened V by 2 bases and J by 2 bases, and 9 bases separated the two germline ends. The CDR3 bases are TGTGCCTGGAGTCCGACAGCTAACACTGAAGCTTTCTTT. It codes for CAWSPTANTEAFF. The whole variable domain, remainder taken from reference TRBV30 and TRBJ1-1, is SQTIHQWPATLVQPVGSPLSLECTVEGTSNPNLYWYRQAAGRGLQLLFYSVGIGQISSEVPQNLSASRPQDRQFILSSKKLLLSDSGFYLCAWSPTANTEAFFGQGTRLTVV.

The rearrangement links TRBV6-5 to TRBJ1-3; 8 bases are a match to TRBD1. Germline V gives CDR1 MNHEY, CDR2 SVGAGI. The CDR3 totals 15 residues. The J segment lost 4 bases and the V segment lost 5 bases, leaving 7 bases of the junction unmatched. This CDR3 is CASSKQGGYGNTIYF. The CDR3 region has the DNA TGTGCCAGCAGTAAACAGGGGGGCTACGGAAACACCATATATTTT.

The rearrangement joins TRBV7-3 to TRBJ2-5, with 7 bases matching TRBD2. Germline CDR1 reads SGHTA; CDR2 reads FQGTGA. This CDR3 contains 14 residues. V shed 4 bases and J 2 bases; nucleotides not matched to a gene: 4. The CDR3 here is CASSSGLGQETQYF. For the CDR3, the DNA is TGTGCCAGCAGCTCAGGACTAGGGCAAGAGACCCAGTACTTC.

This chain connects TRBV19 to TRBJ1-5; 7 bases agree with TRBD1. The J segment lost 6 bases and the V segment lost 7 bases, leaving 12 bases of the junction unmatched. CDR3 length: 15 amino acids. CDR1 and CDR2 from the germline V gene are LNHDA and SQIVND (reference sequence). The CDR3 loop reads CASTLRRGLGQPQHF. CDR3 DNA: TGTGCCAGTACCCTAAGGAGGGGGCTTGGTCAGCCCCAGCATTTT.

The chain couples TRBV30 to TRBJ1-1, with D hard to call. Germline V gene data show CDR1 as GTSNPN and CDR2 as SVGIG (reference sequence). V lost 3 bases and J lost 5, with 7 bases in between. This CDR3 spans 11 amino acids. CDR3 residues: CAWRGRTEAFF. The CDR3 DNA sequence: TGTGCCTGGAGGGGGAGAACTGAAGCTTTCTTT. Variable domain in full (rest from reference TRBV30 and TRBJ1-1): SQTIHQWPATLVQPVGSPLSLECTVEGTSNPNLYWYRQAAGRGLQLLFYSVGIGQISSEVPQNLSASRPQDRQFILSSKKLLLSDSGFYLCAWRGRTEAFFGQGTRLTVV.

The CDR3 nucleotides read TGTGCCAGCAGCGCGATCGTAAGCGGGGAGCTGTTTTTT. It codes for CASSAIVSGELFF. This chain connects TRBV7-3 to TRBJ2-2; D gene uncertain. Trimming left V 5 bases short and J 7 bases short, with 11 bases between. Germline V CDR1 and CDR2: SGHTA, FQGTGA. The CDR3 contains 13 residues.

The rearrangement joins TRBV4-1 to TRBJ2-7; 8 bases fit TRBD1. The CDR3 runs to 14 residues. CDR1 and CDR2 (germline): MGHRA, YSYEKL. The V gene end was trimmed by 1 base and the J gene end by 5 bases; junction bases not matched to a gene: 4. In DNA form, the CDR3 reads TGCGCCAGCAGCCAAGGTCAGGGGGCCGACGAGCAGTACTTC. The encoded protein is CASSQGQGADEQYF.

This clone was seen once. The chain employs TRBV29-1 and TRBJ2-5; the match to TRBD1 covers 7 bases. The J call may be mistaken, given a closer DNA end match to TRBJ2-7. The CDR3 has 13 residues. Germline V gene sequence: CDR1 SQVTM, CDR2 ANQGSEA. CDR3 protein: CSVTRDSAYEQYF. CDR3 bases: TGCAGCGTAACCCGGGACAGCGCCTACGAGCAGTACTTC.

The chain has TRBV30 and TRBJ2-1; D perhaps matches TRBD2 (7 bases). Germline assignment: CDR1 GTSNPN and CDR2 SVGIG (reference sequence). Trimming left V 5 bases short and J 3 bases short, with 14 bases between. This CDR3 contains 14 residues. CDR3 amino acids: CAWGRGARYNEQFF. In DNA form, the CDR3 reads TGTGCCTGGGGGAGGGGGGCCCGCTACAATGAGCAGTTCTTC.

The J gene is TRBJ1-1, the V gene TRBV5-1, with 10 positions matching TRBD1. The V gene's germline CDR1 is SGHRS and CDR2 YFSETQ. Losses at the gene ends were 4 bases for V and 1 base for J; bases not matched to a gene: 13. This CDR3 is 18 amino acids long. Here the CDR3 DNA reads TGCGCCAGCAGCCGCGGGACAGGGGTTATCAATTCGAACACTGAAGCTTTCTTT. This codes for CASSRGTGVINSNTEAFF.

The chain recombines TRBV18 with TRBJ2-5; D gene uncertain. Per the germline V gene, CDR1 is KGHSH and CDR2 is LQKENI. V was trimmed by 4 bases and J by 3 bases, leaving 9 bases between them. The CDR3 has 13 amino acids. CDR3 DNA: TGTGCCAGCTCACGCACAACGAAAGAGACCCAGTACTTC. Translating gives CASSRTTKETQYF.

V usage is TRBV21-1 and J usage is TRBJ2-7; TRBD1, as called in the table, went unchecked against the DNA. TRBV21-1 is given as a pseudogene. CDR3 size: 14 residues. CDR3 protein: CASSKDRGSYEQYF. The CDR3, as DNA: TGTGCCAGCAGCAAAGACAGGGGATCCTACGAGCAGTACTTC.

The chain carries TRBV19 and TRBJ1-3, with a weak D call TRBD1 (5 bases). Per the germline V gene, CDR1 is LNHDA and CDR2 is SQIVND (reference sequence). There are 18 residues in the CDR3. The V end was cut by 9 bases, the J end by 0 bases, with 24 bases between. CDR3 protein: CASQPRTGTGVSGNTIYF. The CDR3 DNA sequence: TGTGCCAGCCAGCCCCGAACCGGGACGGGAGTCTCTGGAAACACCATATATTTT.

Here the CDR3 DNA reads TGTGCCAGTAGTGTCGGGTCTTGGAGTGGGGCCAACGTCCTGACTTTC. Encoded protein: CASSVGSWSGANVLTF. The gene calls are TRBV19 and TRBJ2-6, with D unresolved. Germline values: CDR1 LNHDA, CDR2 SQIVND (reference sequence). This CDR3 region has 16 residues. Trimming pared 5 bases from V and 3 bases from J, leaving 14 bases between.

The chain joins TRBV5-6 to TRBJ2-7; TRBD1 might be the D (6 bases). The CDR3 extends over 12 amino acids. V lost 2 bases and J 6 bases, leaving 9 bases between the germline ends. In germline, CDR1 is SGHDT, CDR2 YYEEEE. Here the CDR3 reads CASSFRQAEQYF. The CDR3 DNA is TGTGCCAGCAGCTTCAGACAGGCCGAGCAGTACTTC.